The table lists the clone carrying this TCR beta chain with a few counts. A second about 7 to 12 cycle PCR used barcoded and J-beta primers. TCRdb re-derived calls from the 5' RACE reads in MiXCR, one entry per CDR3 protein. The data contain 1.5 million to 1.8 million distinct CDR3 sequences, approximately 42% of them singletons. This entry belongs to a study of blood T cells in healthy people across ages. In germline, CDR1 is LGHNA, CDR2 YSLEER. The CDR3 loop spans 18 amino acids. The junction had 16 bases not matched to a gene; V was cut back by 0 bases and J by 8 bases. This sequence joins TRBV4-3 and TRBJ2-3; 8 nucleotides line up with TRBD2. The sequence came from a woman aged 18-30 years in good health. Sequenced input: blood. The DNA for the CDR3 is TGCGCCAGCAGCCAAGACGTGCGGCGGCGGGGGGTCTTCGTTACGCAGTATTTT. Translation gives CASSQDVRRRGVFVTQYF.